This entry is about one T cell receptor (beta chain). Trimming at V came to 4 bases and at J to 0 bases, leaving 4 bases not matched to a gene. The CDR3 has 16 residues. CDR1 is SGHTA, CDR2 FQGTGA, per germline. The data were obtained in a study of blood T cell repertoires in COVID-19. Study-level information: T cells, B-cell-depleted T cells, or PBMCs supplied cDNA or gDNA.

This table comes from immunoSEQ multiplex PCR, and its TCRdb copy is limited to in-frame clones, with some not included. The sample has about 25,000 clones; 88% are singletons. V gene TRBV7-3 combines with J gene TRBJ2-1; 9 bases fit TRBD2. This receptor was taken from a man aged 65 to 79 with acute or convalescent COVID-19. The sample taken for sequencing was peripheral blood. The DNA of the CDR3 is TGTGCCAGCAGCTCCTTAGCGGGAGTCTCCTACAATGAGCAGTTCTTC. It yields the protein CASSSLAGVSYNEQFF.